This entry concerns a single T cell receptor (beta chain). The sample originates from a study of T cells in localized non-small cell lung cancer. Clones were read by immunoSEQ multiplex PCR, and TCRdb kept only the in-frame ones, dropping some. The sample includes roughly 16,000 clones, over 75% of them seen just once. CDR1 is SGHRS, CDR2 YFSETQ, per germline. The length of the CDR3 is 15 residues. Germline trimming cut 3 bases from V and 1 base from J; bases unmatched to any gene: 5. This rearrangement joins TRBV5-1 to TRBJ2-7; 9 positions agree with TRBD1. The input for sequencing was peripheral blood, taken before any cancer treatment. The receptor was isolated from a male donor older than 55 with stage I lung adenocarcinoma. The CDR3 here is CASSWGQGVSYEQYF. For the CDR3, the DNA is TGCGCCAGCAGCTGGGGACAGGGTGTATCCTACGAGCAGTACTTC.